The clone carrying this T cell receptor beta chain has a count of ten or more. This record comes from a study of T cells in Graves' hyperthyroidism and ophthalmopathy. The CDR3 is made up of 14 amino acids. Per the germline V gene, CDR1 is SNHLY and CDR2 is FYNNEI. Trimming stripped 7 bases from V and 0 bases from J, with 13 bases between. Amplification targeted TCR beta CDR3 regions from RNA transcripts. In the first-round RT-PCR of the TCR CDR3, the HTBI primer set was used. TCRdb independently ran MiXCR on the multiplex PCR reads; one entry per CDR3 protein. Of some 400,000 distinct CDR3 sequences listed, approximately 15% were seen once; the top ten hold approximately 9.9%. For Graves' hyperthyroidism to be stable, ophthalmopathy could not progress within 18 months.

Sequencing was done on a sample of blood. This sequence was found in a woman aged 55 to 70 with Graves' hyperthyroidism. The J gene is TRBJ2-7, the V gene TRBV2, with D unclear. CDR3: CASTGPSSSYEQYF. The CDR3 DNA sequence: TGTGCCAGCACCGGTCCCAGCTCCTCCTACGAGCAGTACTTC.